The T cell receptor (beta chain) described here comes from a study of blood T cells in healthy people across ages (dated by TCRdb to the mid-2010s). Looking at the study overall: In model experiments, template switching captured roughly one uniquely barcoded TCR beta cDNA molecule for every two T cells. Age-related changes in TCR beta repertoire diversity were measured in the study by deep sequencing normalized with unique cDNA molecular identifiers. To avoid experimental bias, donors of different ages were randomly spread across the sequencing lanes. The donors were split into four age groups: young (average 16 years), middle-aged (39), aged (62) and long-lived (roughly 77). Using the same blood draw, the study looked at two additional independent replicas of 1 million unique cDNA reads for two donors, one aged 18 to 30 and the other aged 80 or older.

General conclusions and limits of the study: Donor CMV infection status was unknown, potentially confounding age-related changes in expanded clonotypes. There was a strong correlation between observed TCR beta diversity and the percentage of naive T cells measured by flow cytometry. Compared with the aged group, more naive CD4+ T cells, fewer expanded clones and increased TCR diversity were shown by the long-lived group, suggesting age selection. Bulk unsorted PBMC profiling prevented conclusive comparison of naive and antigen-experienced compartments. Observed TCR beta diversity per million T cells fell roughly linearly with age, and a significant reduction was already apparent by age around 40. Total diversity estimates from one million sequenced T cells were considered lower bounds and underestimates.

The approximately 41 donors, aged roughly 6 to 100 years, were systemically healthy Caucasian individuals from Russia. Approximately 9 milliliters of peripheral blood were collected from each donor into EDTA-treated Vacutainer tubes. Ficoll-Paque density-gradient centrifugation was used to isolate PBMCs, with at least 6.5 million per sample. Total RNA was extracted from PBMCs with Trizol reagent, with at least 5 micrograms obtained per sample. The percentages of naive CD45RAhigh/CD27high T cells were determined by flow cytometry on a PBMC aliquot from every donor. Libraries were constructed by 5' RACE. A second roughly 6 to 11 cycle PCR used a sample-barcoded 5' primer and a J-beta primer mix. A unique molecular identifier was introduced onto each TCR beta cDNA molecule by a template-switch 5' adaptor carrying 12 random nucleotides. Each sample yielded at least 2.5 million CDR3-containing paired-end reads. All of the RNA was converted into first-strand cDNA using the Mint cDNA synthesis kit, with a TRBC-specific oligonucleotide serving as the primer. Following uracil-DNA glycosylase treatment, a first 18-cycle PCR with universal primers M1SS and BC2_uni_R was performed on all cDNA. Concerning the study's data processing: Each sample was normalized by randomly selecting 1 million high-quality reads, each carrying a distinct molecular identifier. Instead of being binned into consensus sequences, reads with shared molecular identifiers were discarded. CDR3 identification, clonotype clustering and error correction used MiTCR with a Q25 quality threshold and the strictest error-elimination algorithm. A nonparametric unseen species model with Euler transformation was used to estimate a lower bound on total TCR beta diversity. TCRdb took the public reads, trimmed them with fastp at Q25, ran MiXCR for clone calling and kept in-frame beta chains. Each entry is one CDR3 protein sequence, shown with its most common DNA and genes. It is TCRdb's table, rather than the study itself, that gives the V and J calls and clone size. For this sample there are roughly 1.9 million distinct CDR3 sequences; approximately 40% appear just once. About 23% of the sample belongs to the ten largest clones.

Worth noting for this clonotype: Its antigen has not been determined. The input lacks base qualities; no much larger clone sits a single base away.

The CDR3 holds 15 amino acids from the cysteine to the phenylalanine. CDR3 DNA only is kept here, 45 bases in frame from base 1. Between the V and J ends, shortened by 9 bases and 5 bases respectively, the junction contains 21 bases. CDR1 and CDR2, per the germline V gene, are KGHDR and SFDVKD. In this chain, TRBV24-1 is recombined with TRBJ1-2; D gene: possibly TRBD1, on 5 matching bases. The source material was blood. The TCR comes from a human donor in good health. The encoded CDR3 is CATRPGAGLGYGYTF. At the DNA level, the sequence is TGTGCCACCCGCCCTGGGGCAGGACTCGGGTATGGCTACACCTTC.